This record covers a single TCR beta chain. The antigen is not known. A second PCR, run for roughly 6 to 11 cycles, used a sample-barcoded 5' primer plus a J-beta primer mix. Via MiXCR, TCRdb re-called the 5' RACE reads, giving one row per CDR3 protein. This table holds about 560,000 distinct CDR3 sequences, about 27% found once. The data were obtained in a study of blood T cells in healthy people across ages. Study-level points and caveats: Long-lived donors had more naive CD4+ cells and higher diversity than aged donors. Diversity estimates from one million T cells were considered underestimates.

The junction had 6 bases not matched to a gene; V was cut back by 4 bases and J by 4 bases. The CDR3 is made up of 16 amino acids. The same specimen was also included in a second study, on T cells of mothers and their children. That paper notes: Normalized overlap was always slightly, never significantly, higher in related than unrelated mother-child pairs.

The V call is TRBV12-3 or TRBV12-4, the J call TRBJ2-1; TRBD2 matches 11 bases. This receptor was taken from a boy aged 2 to 9 in good health. Sequenced input: blood. CDR3 amino acids: CASSSGLAGIYNEQFF. The CDR3 DNA reads as TGTGCCAGCAGTTCTGGACTAGCGGGTATTTACAATGAGCAGTTCTTC.